What follows are 6 T cell receptor beta chains derived from one specimen sequenced in a study of PD-1 blockade in classical Hodgkin lymphoma. No patient escaped relapse after autologous stem cell transplantation, and brentuximab vedotin exposure varied. Assay used: immunoSEQ multiplex PCR; TCRdb lists only in-frame clones, some missing. The sample consists of approximately 90,000 clones, about 90% of them appearing once. The input for sequencing was peripheral blood mononuclear cells (PBMCs), taken before the second cycle of nivolumab. All receptors derive from a human donor with classical Hodgkin lymphoma.

The chain is built from TRBV30 and TRBJ1-1; D remains unclear. The CDR3 sequence is 13 residues long. V was cut by 2 bases and J by 0 bases, with 7 bases left in between. Germline CDR1 GTSNPN, CDR2 SVGIG (reference sequence). The CDR3 DNA reads TGTGCCTGGAGTAGGGAAGTGAACACTGAAGCTTTCTTT. It is translated as CAWSREVNTEAFF.

The V call is TRBV25-1, the J call TRBJ1-2; D not certain. The V gene's germline CDR1 is MGHDK and CDR2 SYGVNS. The CDR3 is 13 residues long. Trimming took off 3 bases at V and 8 bases at J, with 13 bases between the two ends. This CDR3 reads CASSDLWEDGYTF. DNA of the CDR3: TGTGCCAGCAGTGATCTCTGGGAGGACGGCTACACCTTC.

The chain combines TRBV19 with TRBJ1-5; 8 nucleotides line up with TRBD1. The CDR3 sequence is 17 residues long. Trimming at V came to 4 bases and at J to 5 bases, leaving 13 bases not matched to a gene. Looked up from germline, CDR1 is LNHDA and CDR2 is SQIVND (reference sequence). This chain's CDR3 is CASSNQLTGAGDQPQHF. The CDR3 coding sequence is TGTGCCAGTAGTAACCAATTGACAGGGGCCGGAGATCAGCCCCAGCATTTT.

The rearrangement links TRBV6-1 to TRBJ1-1; D perhaps matches TRBD1 (6 bases). The CDR3 length is 10 residues. Trimming left V 4 bases short and J 11 bases short, with 8 bases between. CDR1 is MNHNS, CDR2 SASEGT, per germline. CDR3 sequence: CASSVTGAFF. The CDR3 nucleotides read TGTGCCAGCAGTGTAACAGGGGCTTTCTTT.

This clone showed up just once. The chain carries TRBV5-1 and TRBJ2-7; D remains ambiguous. Trimming removed 1 base at V and 2 bases at J, with 4 bases between. Germline V gene data show CDR1 as SGHRS and CDR2 as YFSETQ. The CDR3 extends over 12 amino acids. CDR3 region: CASSLRAYEQYF. CDR3 nucleotide sequence: TGCGCCAGCAGCTTGCGCGCCTACGAGCAGTACTTC. The full variable domain, with the rest looked up from reference TRBV5-1 and TRBJ2-7, is KAGVTQTPRYLIKTRGQQVTLSCSPISGHRSVSWYQQTPGQGLQFLFEYFSETQRNKGNFPGRFSGRQFSNSRSEMNVSTLELGDSALYLCASSLRAYEQYFGPGTRLTVT.

The count of this clone is one. The chain couples TRBV5-5 to TRBJ2-7; TRBD1 aligns across 8 bases. Per germline, CDR1 SGHKS and CDR2 YYEKEE (reference sequence). The CDR3 runs 18 residues. V lost 0 bases to trimming and J lost 2 bases; unmatched junction nucleotides: 13. The CDR3 sequence: CASSLGTGHPGVPYEQYF. Here the CDR3 DNA reads TGTGCCAGCAGCTTGGGGACAGGGCATCCGGGGGTACCCTACGAGCAGTACTTC.